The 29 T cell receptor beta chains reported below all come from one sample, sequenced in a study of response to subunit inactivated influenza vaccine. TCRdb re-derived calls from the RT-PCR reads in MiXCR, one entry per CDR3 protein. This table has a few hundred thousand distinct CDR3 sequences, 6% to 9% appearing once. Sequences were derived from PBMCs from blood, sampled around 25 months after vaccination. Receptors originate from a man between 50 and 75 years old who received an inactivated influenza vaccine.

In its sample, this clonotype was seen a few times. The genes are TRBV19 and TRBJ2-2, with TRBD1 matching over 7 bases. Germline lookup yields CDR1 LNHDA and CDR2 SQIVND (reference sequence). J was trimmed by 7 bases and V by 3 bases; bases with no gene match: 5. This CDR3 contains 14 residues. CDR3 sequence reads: CASSIQGVGGELFF. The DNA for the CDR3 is TGTGCCAGTAGTATCCAGGGGGTCGGCGGGGAGCTGTTTTTT. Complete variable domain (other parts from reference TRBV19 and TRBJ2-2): DGGITQSPKYLFRKEGQNVTLSCEQNLNHDAMYWYRQDPGQGLRLIYYSQIVNDFQKGDIAEGYSVSREKKESFPLTVTSAQKNPTAFYLCASSIQGVGGELFFGEGSRLTVL.

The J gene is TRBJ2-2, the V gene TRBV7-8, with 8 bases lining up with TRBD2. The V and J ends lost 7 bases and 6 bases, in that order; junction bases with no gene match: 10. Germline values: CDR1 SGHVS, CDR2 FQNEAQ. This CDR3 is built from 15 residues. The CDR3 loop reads CASTEGGLVAGELFF. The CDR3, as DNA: TGTGCCAGCACCGAAGGGGGACTAGTGGCCGGGGAGCTGTTTTTT.

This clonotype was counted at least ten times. The CDR3 reads CSGGRDEQFF. The CDR3 DNA is TGCAGCGGGGGACGTGATGAGCAGTTCTTC. The chain uses TRBV29-1 and TRBJ2-1, with D possibly being TRBD1 or TRBD2 (5 bases each). CDR3 length: 10 amino acids. CDR1 and CDR2 from the germline V gene are SQVTM and ANQGSEA. Trimming pared 7 bases from V and 8 bases from J, leaving 9 bases between.

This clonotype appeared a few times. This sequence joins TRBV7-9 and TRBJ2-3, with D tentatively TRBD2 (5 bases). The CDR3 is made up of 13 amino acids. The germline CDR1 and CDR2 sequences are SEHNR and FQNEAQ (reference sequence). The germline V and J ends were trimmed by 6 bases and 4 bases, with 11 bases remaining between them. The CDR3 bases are TGTGCCAGCAGTTCGGACTCGGCAGATACGCAGTATTTT. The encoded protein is CASSSDSADTQYF.

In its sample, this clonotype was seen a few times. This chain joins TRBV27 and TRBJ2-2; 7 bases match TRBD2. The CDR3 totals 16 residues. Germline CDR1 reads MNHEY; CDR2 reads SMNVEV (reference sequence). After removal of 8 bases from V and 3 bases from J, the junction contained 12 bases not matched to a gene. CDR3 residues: CASPLYGGGYTGELFF. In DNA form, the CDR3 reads TGTGCCAGCCCCCTTTATGGCGGGGGATACACCGGGGAGCTGTTTTTT.

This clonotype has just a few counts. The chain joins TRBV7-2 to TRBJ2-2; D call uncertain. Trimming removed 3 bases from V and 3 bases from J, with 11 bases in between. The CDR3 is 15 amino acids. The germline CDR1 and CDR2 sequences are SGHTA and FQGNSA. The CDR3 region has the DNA TGTGCCAGCAGCTTGATGGTCGGTTACACCGGGGAGCTGTTTTTT. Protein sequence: CASSLMVGYTGELFF.

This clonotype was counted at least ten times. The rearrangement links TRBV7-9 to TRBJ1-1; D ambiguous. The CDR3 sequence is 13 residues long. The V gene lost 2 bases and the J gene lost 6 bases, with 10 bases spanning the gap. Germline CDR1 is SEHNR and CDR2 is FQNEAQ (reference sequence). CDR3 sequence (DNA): TGTGCCAGCAGCTTACAGGCTTCTCCTGAAGCTTTCTTT. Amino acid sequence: CASSLQASPEAFF. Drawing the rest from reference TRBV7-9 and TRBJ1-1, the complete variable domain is DTGVSQNPRHKITKRGQNVTFRCDPISEHNRLYWYRQTLGQGPEFLTYFQNEAQLEKSRLLSDRFSAERPKGSFSTLEIQRTEQGDSAMYLCASSLQASPEAFFGQGTRLTVV.

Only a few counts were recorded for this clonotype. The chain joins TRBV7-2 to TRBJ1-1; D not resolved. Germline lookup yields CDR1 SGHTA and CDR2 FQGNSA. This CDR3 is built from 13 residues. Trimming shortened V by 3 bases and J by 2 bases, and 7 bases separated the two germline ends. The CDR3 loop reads CASSFASNTEAFF. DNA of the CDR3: TGTGCCAGCAGCTTCGCCTCTAACACTGAAGCTTTCTTT. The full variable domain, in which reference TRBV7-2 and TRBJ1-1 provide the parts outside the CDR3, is GAGVSQSPSNKVTEKGKDVELRCDPISGHTALYWYRQSLGQGLEFLIYFQGNSAPDKSGLPSDRFSAERTGGSVSTLTIQRTQQEDSAVYLCASSFASNTEAFFGQGTRLTVV.

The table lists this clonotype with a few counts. CDR3 region: CSVRGQGNQPQHF. The DNA of the CDR3 is TGCAGTGTCCGTGGACAGGGCAATCAGCCCCAGCATTTT. This chain joins TRBV20-1 and TRBJ1-5; TRBD1 matches at 7 bases. The CDR3 is 13 amino acids. With V trimmed by 7 bases and J by 2 bases, 5 bases remained unmatched. In germline, CDR1 is DFQATT, CDR2 SNEGSKA (reference sequence).

The CDR3 sequence is CSAMLRQGIYNEQFF. CDR3 coding DNA: TGCAGTGCTATGCTCCGGCAGGGGATCTACAATGAGCAGTTCTTC. V usage is TRBV20-1 and J usage is TRBJ2-1, with a possible D match to TRBD1 (6 bases). The CDR3 extends over 15 amino acids. Germline lookup yields CDR1 DFQATT and CDR2 SNEGSKA (reference sequence). V lost 4 bases to trimming and J lost 3 bases, with 16 bases between them.

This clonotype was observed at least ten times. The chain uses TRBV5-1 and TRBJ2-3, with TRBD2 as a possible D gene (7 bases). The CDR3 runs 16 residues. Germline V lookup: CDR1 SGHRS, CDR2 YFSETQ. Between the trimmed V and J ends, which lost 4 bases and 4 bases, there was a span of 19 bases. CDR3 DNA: TGCGCCAGCAGCCCACGGTCCCGGGGGGCAGCAGATACGCAGTATTTT. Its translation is CASSPRSRGAADTQYF.

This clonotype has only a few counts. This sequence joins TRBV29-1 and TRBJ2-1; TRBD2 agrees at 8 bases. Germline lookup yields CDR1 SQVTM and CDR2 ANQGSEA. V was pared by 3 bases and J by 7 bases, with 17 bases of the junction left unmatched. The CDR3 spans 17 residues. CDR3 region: CSVDGGPGLGILNEQFF. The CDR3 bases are TGCAGCGTTGATGGGGGGCCGGGACTAGGGATTCTTAATGAGCAGTTCTTC.

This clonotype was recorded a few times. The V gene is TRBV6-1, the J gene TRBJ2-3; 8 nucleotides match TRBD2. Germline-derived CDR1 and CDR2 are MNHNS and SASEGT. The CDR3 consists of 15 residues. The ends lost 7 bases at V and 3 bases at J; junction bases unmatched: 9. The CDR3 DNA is TGTGCCAGCAAAACTTTACTAGCGGTAACAGATACGCAGTATTTT. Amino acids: CASKTLLAVTDTQYF.

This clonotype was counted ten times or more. CDR3 sequence: CASSLGRMNTEAFF. The CDR3 coding sequence is TGTGCCAGCAGTTTGGGCAGGATGAACACTGAAGCTTTCTTT. The V and J genes are TRBV12-3 or TRBV12-4 and TRBJ1-1; D remains ambiguous. V was cut by 3 bases and J by 0 bases, with 8 bases left in between. The CDR3 covers 14 residues.

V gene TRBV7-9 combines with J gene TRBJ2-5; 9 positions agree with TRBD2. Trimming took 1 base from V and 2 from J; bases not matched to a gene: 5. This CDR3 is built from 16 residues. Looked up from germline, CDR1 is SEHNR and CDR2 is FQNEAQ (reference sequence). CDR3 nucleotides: TGTGCCAGCAGCTTAGGAGAGCGGGGGGTACAAGAGACCCAGTACTTC. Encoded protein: CASSLGERGVQETQYF.

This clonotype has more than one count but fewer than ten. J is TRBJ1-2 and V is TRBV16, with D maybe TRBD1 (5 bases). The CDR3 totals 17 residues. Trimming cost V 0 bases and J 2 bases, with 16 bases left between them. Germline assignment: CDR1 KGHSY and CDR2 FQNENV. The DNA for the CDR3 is TGTGCCAGCAGCCAATCCGCCCCGGGGCGGCAGAACTATGGCTACACCTTC. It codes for CASSQSAPGRQNYGYTF.

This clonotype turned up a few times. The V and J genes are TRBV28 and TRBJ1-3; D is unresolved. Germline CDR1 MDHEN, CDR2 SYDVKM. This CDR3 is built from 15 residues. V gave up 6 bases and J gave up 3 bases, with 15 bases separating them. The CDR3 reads CASSLGGLDGNTIYF. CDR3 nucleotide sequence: TGTGCCAGCAGCTTAGGAGGGTTAGATGGAAACACCATATATTTT. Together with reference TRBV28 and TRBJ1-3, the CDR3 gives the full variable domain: DVKVTQSSRYLVKRTGEKVFLECVQDMDHENMFWYRQDPGLGLRLIYFSYDVKMKEKGDIPEGYSVSREKKERFSLILESASTNQTSMYLCASSLGGLDGNTIYFGEGSWLTVV.

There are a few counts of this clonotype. CDR3 sequence: CASSFLPTGKQEQFF. Here the CDR3 DNA reads TGTGCCAGCAGTTTTCTCCCGACAGGAAAACAGGAGCAGTTCTTC. V and J are TRBV6-5 and TRBJ2-1; D perhaps matches TRBD1 (6 bases). V was shortened by 4 bases and J by 10 bases, with 20 bases between the two germline ends. The CDR3 is 15 amino acids. Germline CDR1 MNHEY, CDR2 SVGAGI.

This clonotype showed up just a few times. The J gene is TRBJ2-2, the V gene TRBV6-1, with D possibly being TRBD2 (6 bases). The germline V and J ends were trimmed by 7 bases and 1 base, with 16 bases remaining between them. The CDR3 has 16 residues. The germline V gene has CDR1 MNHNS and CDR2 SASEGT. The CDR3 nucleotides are TGTGCCAGCATATTCACGGGGGTCCTGAACACCGGGGAGCTGTTTTTT. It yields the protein CASIFTGVLNTGELFF.

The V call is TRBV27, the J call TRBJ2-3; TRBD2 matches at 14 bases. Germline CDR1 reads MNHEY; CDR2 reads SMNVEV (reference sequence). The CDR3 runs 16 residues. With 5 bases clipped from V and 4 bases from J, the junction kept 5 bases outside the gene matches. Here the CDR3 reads CASSPWTSGGSDTQYF. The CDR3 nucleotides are TGTGCCAGCAGTCCCTGGACTAGCGGGGGGTCAGATACGCAGTATTTT.

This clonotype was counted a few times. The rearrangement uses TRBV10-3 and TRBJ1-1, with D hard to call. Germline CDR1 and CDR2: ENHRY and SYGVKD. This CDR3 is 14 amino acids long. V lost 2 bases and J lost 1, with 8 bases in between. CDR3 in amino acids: CAISEKHRNTEAFF. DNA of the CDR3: TGTGCCATCAGTGAGAAACACCGGAACACTGAAGCTTTCTTT.

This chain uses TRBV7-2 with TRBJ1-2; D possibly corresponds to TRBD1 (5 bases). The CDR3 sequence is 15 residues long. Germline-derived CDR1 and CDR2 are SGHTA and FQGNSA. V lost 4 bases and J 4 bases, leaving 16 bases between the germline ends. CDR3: CASSSEPRQSYGYTF. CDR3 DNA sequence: TGTGCCAGCAGCTCAGAGCCCCGACAGTCCTATGGCTACACCTTC.

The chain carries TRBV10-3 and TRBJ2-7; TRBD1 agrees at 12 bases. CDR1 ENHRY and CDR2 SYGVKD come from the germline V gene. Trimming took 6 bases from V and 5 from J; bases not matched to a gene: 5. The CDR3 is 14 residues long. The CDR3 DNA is TGTGCCATCAGACCAGGGACAGGGGGCAACGAGCAGTACTTC. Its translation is CAIRPGTGGNEQYF.

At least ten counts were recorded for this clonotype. The CDR3 DNA reads TGTGCCAGCAGCCCCCCCTTCCGGGACAAGACCTTC. The encoded protein is CASSPPFRDKTF. J is TRBJ1-2 and V is TRBV3-1, with a tentative D call TRBD1 (6 bases). The CDR3 has 12 amino acids. Between the trimmed V and J ends, which lost 4 bases and 14 bases, there was a span of 17 bases. The germline V gene encodes CDR1 LGHDT and CDR2 YNNKEL (reference sequence).

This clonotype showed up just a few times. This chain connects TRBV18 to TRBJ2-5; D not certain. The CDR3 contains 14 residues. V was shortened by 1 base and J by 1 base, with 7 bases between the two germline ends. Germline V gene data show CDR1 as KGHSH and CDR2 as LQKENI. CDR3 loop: CASSPQRSQETQYF. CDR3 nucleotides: TGTGCCAGCTCACCACAACGGAGCCAAGAGACCCAGTACTTC. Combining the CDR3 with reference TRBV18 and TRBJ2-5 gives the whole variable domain NAGVMQNPRHLVRRRGQEARLRCSPMKGHSHVYWYRQLPEEGLKFMVYLQKENIIDESGMPKERFSAEFPKEGPSILRIQQVVRGDSAAYFCASSPQRSQETQYFGPGTRLLVL.

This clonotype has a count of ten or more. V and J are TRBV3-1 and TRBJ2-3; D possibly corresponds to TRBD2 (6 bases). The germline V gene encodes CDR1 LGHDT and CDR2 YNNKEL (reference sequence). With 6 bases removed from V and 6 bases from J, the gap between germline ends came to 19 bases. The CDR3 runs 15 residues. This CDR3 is CASRGREISLDTQYF. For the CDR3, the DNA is TGTGCCAGCAGAGGACGGGAGATTTCTCTGGATACGCAGTATTTT.

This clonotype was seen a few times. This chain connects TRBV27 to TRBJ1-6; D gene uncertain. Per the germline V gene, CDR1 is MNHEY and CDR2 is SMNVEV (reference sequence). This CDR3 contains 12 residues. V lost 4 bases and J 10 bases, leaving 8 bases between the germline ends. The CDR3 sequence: CASSSRSSPLHF. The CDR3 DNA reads TGTGCCAGCAGTTCCCGCAGCTCACCCCTCCACTTT.

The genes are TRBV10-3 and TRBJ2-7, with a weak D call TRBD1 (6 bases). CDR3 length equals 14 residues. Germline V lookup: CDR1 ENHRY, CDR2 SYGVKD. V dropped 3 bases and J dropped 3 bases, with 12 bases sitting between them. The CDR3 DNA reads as TGTGCCATCAGTGACTCGGCAGGGGTCTACGAGCAGTACTTC. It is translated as CAISDSAGVYEQYF.

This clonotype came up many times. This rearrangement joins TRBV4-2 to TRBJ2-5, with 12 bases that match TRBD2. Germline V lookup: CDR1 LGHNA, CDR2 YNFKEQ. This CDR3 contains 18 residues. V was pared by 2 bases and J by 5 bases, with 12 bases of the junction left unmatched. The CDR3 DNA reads TGTGCCAGCAGCCAATCCTCGACTAGCGGGAGAATAGGGGAGACCCAGTACTTC. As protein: CASSQSSTSGRIGETQYF.